The 8 T cell receptor beta chains below all came from one sample that was sequenced in a study of cytomegalovirus exposure and HLA in healthy donors. The PCR contained 60 Vbeta and 13 Jbeta primers. Sequenced by immunoSEQ multiplex PCR; TCRdb stores in-frame clones only, minus some. The sample includes approximately 180,000 clones, 55% to 75% of them seen just once. The sample was PBMCs. Receptors originate from a human donor in good health.

The chain carries TRBV2 and TRBJ2-2; D is ambiguous. CDR3 length: 14 residues. With 7 bases removed from V and 0 bases from J, the gap between germline ends came to 9 bases. CDR1 and CDR2 (germline): SNHLY, FYNNEI. CDR3 sequence reads: CASKAASNTGELFF. DNA of the CDR3: TGTGCCAGCAAGGCGGCATCGAACACCGGGGAGCTGTTTTTT.

The chain has TRBV5-1 and TRBJ1-1, with D unresolved. V was pared by 0 bases and J by 1 base, with 10 bases between. Germline loops: CDR1 SGHRS, CDR2 YFSETQ. CDR3 size: 15 residues. Here the CDR3 reads CASSLEARGNTEAFF. The CDR3 DNA is TGCGCCAGCAGCTTGGAGGCGAGAGGGAACACTGAAGCTTTCTTT.

This chain uses TRBV21-1 with TRBJ2-5; the table names TRBD1, a call not compared with the DNA. TRBV21-1 is deemed a pseudogene. The CDR3 length is 18 residues. The CDR3: CASSKAQGRVCTRRTQYF. In DNA form, the CDR3 reads TGTGCCAGCAGCAAAGCGCAGGGAAGGGTATGCACGAGAAGGACCCAGTACTTC.

This chain joins TRBV5-1 and TRBJ2-5; D may be TRBD2 (6 bases). The CDR3 spans 16 residues. Trimming took off 3 bases at V and 4 bases at J, with 19 bases between the two ends. Per germline, CDR1 SGHRS and CDR2 YFSETQ. CDR3 residues: CASSSTAGSEGETQYF. The CDR3 bases are TGCGCCAGCAGCTCTACAGCGGGTAGTGAGGGAGAGACCCAGTACTTC. The whole variable domain, remainder taken from reference TRBV5-1 and TRBJ2-5, is KAGVTQTPRYLIKTRGQQVTLSCSPISGHRSVSWYQQTPGQGLQFLFEYFSETQRNKGNFPGRFSGRQFSNSRSEMNVSTLELGDSALYLCASSSTAGSEGETQYFGPGTRLLVL.

This chain joins TRBV7-9 and TRBJ2-5, with 8 bases that match TRBD1. CDR1 is SEHNR, CDR2 FQNEAQ, per germline (reference sequence). The CDR3 totals 16 residues. The trim removed 6 bases at V and 11 bases at J, leaving 20 bases unmatched. The CDR3 nucleotides read TGTGCCAGCAGTCCTCCCACGCCCAGGGGGCCTACGAGGCAGTACTTC. Its translation is CASSPPTPRGPTRQYF.

This clone has only a few counts. The chain is built from TRBV19 and TRBJ1-6; 7 positions agree with TRBD1. CDR1 is LNHDA, CDR2 SQIVND, per germline (reference sequence). CDR3 length: 15 residues. J gave up 8 bases and V 5 bases, and 9 bases lay outside the gene matches. The CDR3 protein is CASSLTTGSDSPLHF. In DNA form, the CDR3 reads TGTGCCAGTAGTCTGACGACAGGGTCGGATTCACCCCTCCACTTT.

The chain recombines TRBV29-1 with TRBJ1-2; D may be TRBD1 (5 bases). V shed 4 bases and J shed 4 bases, with 13 bases lying between them. This CDR3 has 13 amino acids. The germline V gene encodes CDR1 SQVTM and CDR2 ANQGSEA. The CDR3 is CSVGGQGGYGYTF. CDR3 DNA sequence: TGCAGCGTTGGTGGGCAGGGAGGCTATGGCTACACCTTC.

This clone was seen once. The V gene is TRBV4-1, the J gene TRBJ1-2, with D hard to call. CDR3 length equals 15 residues. Trimming left V 4 bases short and J 3 bases short, with 15 bases between. Germline V gene data show CDR1 as MGHRA and CDR2 as YSYEKL. CDR3: CASSPAESRDYGYTF. In DNA, the CDR3 is TGCGCCAGCAGCCCCGCAGAGTCTCGGGACTATGGCTACACCTTC.